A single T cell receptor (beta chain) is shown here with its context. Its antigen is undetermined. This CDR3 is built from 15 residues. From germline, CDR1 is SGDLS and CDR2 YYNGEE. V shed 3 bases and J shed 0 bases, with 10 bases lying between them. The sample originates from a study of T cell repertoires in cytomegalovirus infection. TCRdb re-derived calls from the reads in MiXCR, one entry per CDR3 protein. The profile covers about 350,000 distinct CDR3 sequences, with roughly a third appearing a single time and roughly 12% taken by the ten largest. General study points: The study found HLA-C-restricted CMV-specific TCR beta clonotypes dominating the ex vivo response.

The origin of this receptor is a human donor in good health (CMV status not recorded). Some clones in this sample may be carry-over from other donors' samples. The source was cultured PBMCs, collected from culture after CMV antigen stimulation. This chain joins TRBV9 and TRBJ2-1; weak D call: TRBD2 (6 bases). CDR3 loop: CASSARGSSYNEQFF. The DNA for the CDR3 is TGTGCCAGCAGCGCCCGGGGGAGCTCCTACAATGAGCAGTTCTTC. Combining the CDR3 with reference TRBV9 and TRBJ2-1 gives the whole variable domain DSGVTQTPKHLITATGQRVTLRCSPRSGDLSVYWYQQSLDQGLQFLIQYYNGEERAKGNILERFSAQQFPDLHSELNLSSLELGDSALYFCASSARGSSYNEQFFGPGTRLTVL.